This T cell receptor (beta chain) derives from a study of human T cells and chemical hapten exposure. Study-level points and caveats: The number of TCRs over 1 in 1000 frequency stayed unchanged after DPC.

During construction of the library, unique molecular identifiers were attached to individual cDNA molecules for quantitative, reproducible TCR counting. Authors' methods: Samples contained a median of about 96,000 TCRs, with a range of 23,224 to 690,600. TCRdb re-called the 5' RACE reads through MiXCR, storing one row per CDR3 protein. What appears here as the V and J calls and clone size reflects TCRdb's work, not the paper's. The data contain about 120,000 distinct CDR3 sequences, approximately 20% of them singletons. Germline CDR1 reads MGHRA; CDR2 reads YSYEKL. V was clipped by 4 bases and J by 3 bases, with 10 bases between them. The CDR3 length is 13 residues. A word on this clonotype: The antigen is unknown.

Unfractionated whole blood was the source of the extracted total RNA. The sequence came from a human donor in good health. This chain connects TRBV4-1 to TRBJ2-7; TRBD2 is a possible D gene (6 bases). For the CDR3, the DNA is TGCGCCAGCAGCCGCAGGACTAACTACGAGCAGTACTTC. It is translated as CASSRRTNYEQYF.